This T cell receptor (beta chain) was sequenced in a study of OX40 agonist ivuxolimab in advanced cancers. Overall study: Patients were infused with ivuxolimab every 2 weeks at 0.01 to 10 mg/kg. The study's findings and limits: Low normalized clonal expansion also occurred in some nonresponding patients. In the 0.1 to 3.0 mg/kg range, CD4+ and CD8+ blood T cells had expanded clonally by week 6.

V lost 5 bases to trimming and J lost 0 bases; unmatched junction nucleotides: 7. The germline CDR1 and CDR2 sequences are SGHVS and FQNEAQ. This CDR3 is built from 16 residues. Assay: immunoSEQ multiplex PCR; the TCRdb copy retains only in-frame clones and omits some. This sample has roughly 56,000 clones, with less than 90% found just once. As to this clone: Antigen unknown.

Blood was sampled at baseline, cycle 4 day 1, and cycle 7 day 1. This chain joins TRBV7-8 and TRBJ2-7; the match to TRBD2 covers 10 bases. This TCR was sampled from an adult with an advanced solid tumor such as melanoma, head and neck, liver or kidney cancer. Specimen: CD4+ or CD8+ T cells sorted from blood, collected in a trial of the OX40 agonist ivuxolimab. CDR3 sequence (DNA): TGTGCCAGCAGCCCCCTTCAGCGGGGGGGCTCCTACGAGCAGTACTTC. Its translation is CASSPLQRGGSYEQYF.